Each of the 9 T cell receptor beta chains below was sequenced from the same sample in a study of vaccination and CD4 T cells after COVID-19. Documented treatment: approximately 10-day PBMC culture with coronavirus spike peptide pools or control peptides (ViraFEST assay). Cultured CD4+ T cell DNA underwent sequencing with the Oncomine TCR Beta short-read assay. One entry per CDR3 protein results from TCRdb running MiXCR on the PCR reads. This sample has about 11,000 distinct CDR3 sequences, with 43% found just once. Their antigens remain unidentified. The sample consisted of CD4+ T cells from blood, cultured in vitro. The origin of the receptors is a human donor who had recovered from COVID-19.

This clonotype was seen a few times. The J gene is TRBJ1-6, the V gene TRBV25-1, with D tentatively TRBD1 (5 bases). The V end lost 3 bases, the J end lost 10 bases, and 13 bases lay between the germline ends. Germline V gives CDR1 MGHDK, CDR2 SYGVNS. The CDR3 extends over 14 amino acids. Here the CDR3 DNA reads TGTGCCAGCAGTGACCCAGGAGGGGTCTCACCCCTCCACTTT. Translation: CASSDPGGVSPLHF.

This chain joins TRBV2 and TRBJ2-5; TRBD2 agrees at 9 bases. Germline assignment: CDR1 SNHLY and CDR2 FYNNEI. V shed 3 bases, J shed 1 base, and the junction held 3 bases outside the gene matches. The CDR3 runs to 15 residues. CDR3 in DNA: TGTGCCAGCAGTGAGGTGCGGGGGGGCCAAGAGACCCAGTACTTC. The encoded protein is CASSEVRGGQETQYF. Drawing the rest from reference TRBV2 and TRBJ2-5, the complete variable domain is EPEVTQTPSHQVTQMGQEVILRCVPISNHLYFYWYRQILGQKVEFLVSFYNNEISEKSEIFDDQFSVERPDGSNFTLKIRSTKLEDSAMYFCASSEVRGGQETQYFGPGTRLLVL.

This clonotype was seen a handful of times. The rearrangement uses TRBV11-2 and TRBJ1-2, with D tentatively TRBD1 (5 bases). Germline V lookup: CDR1 SGHAT, CDR2 FQNNGV. V was trimmed by 8 bases and J by 4 bases, leaving 11 bases between them. The CDR3 runs to 12 residues. This CDR3 is CASAGRAYGYTF. CDR3 bases: TGTGCCAGCGCAGGGCGGGCCTATGGCTACACCTTC.

The chain links TRBV14 to TRBJ1-1; D is perhaps TRBD1 (6 bases). The CDR3 totals 14 residues. The V gene lost 4 bases and the J gene lost 1 base, with 10 bases spanning the gap. The germline V gene has CDR1 SGHDN and CDR2 FVKESK. CDR3 sequence (DNA): TGTGCCAGCAGCCGAGGACAGCAGAACACTGAAGCTTTCTTT. Translation: CASSRGQQNTEAFF.

This clonotype appeared a single time. The chain uses TRBV5-4 and TRBJ1-1; D call uncertain. Trimming left V 3 bases short and J 6 bases short, with 12 bases between. In germline, CDR1 is SGHNT, CDR2 YYREEE (reference sequence). CDR3 size: 13 residues. The CDR3 reads CASSWAGRPEAFF. CDR3 sequence (DNA): TGTGCCAGCAGCTGGGCGGGGAGGCCTGAAGCTTTCTTT.

This clonotype has a single count. This may be a read error: a much more frequent sequence differs by one nucleotide. The chain carries TRBV7-2 and TRBJ1-1, with D possibly matching TRBD1 (5 bases). Germline lookup yields CDR1 SGHTA and CDR2 FQGNSA. Trimming stripped 0 bases from V and 4 bases from J, with 12 bases between. The CDR3 totals 15 residues. CDR3 residues: CASSLAPVGVTEAFF. The CDR3 coding sequence is TGTGCCAGCAGCTTAGCCCCGGTAGGGGTCACTGAAGCTTTCTTT.

J is TRBJ2-1 and V is TRBV5-1; no definite D call. Germline CDR1 SGHRS, CDR2 YFSETQ. The CDR3 has 14 residues. The V and J ends lost 7 bases and 0 bases respectively, with 11 bases between them. The CDR3, as DNA: TGCGCCAGCGAAGACACCAACTCCTACAATGAGCAGTTCTTC. Amino acids: CASEDTNSYNEQFF.

V usage is TRBV6-5 and J usage is TRBJ2-3; perhaps TRBD2 as D (7 bases). The CDR3 is 17 amino acids. Trimming shortened V by 0 bases and J by 8 bases, and 21 bases separated the two germline ends. Germline CDR1 MNHEY, CDR2 SVGAGI. The CDR3 DNA is TGTGCCAGCAGTTACTCCGCCTGGGGGGGCCTTCCCGGTACGCAGTATTTT. Its translation is CASSYSAWGGLPGTQYF.

The CDR3 here is CASSYSSWMVSGAGNTQYF. As DNA, the CDR3 is TGTGCCAGCAGTTACTCGAGTTGGATGGTTAGCGGTGCCGGTAATACGCAGTATTTT. V usage is TRBV6-2 or TRBV6-3 and J usage is TRBJ2-3, with D perhaps TRBD2 (6 bases). Germline V gene sequence: CDR1 MNHEY, CDR2 SVGEGT. This CDR3 spans 19 amino acids. V dropped 0 bases and J dropped 7 bases, with 26 bases sitting between them.